The 21 T cell receptor beta chains below were found in one sample sequenced in a study of T cell responses to AZD1222 COVID-19 vaccine (dated by TCRdb to about 2021). Library construction relied on the immunoSEQ multiplex PCR assay. As stored in TCRdb, this immuneACCESS dataset retains in-frame rearrangements with V and J assigned. A fraction of the clones does not appear; measured against another copy, unresolved V genes explain less than half of the discrepancy, and the remainder lacks a known reason. This sample gives over 100,000 clones in total; roughly 90% of them show up just once. The biggest ten clones account for roughly 15% of the sample. The time point label of this sample denotes: baseline before first vaccination. Sequencing was performed on peripheral blood, taken on day 0 of AZD1222 vaccination. The receptors here all came from an adult in good health.

This sequence joins TRBV6-1 and TRBJ2-7, with D perhaps matching TRBD1 (6 bases). The V end was cut by 0 bases, the J end by 3 bases, with 12 bases between. The CDR3 is 15 amino acids. The germline CDR1 and CDR2 sequences are MNHNS and SASEGT. The CDR3, as DNA: TGTGCCAGCAGTGAAGCTAGGACAGCTTTCTACGAGCAGTACTTC. It is translated as CASSEARTAFYEQYF.

A single count supports this clone. The V gene is TRBV28, the J gene TRBJ1-6; D not resolved. CDR3 length: 13 amino acids. The germline V and J ends were trimmed by 3 bases and 4 bases, with 4 bases remaining between them. CDR1 and CDR2 (germline): MDHEN, SYDVKM. The CDR3 reads CASSFLYNSPLHF. In nucleotides, the CDR3 is TGTGCCAGCAGTTTTCTGTATAATTCACCCCTCCACTTT.

This sequence joins TRBV5-1 and TRBJ1-2; unclear D gene. The CDR3 is made up of 13 amino acids. Germline loops: CDR1 SGHRS, CDR2 YFSETQ. V was trimmed by 3 bases and J by 4 bases, leaving 10 bases between them. The CDR3, as DNA: TGCGCCAGCAGCTCCGGCGAAATCTATGGCTACACCTTC. Protein product: CASSSGEIYGYTF.

The chain carries TRBV3-1 (or the pseudogene TRBV3-2) and TRBJ1-2; D is uncertain. Trimming took 2 bases from V and 5 from J, leaving 9 bases between them. The CDR3 is 13 amino acids. Per the germline V gene, CDR1 is LGHDT and CDR2 is YNNKEL (reference sequence). DNA for the CDR3: TGTGCCAGCAGCCAATCTGGAGAATATGGCTACACCTTC. This sequence encodes CASSQSGEYGYTF.

The rearrangement uses TRBV12-3 or TRBV12-4 and TRBJ1-2; maybe TRBD1 (6 bases). This CDR3 comprises 12 residues. Trimming shortened V by 4 bases and J by 8 bases, and 11 bases separated the two germline ends. This CDR3 is CASSWWGQGYTF. In DNA, the CDR3 is TGTGCCAGCAGTTGGTGGGGGCAAGGCTACACCTTC.

The chain carries TRBV29-1 and TRBJ2-1, with D perhaps being TRBD1 or TRBD2 (5 bases each). Trimming removed 6 bases from V and 1 base from J, with 10 bases in between. The CDR3 length is 13 residues. Germline CDR1 SQVTM, CDR2 ANQGSEA. CDR3: CSVLWGSYNEQFF. The DNA of the CDR3 is TGCAGCGTCCTCTGGGGGTCCTACAATGAGCAGTTCTTC.

The chain employs TRBV27 and TRBJ2-7, with D maybe TRBD1 (7 bases). With 3 bases removed from V and 5 bases from J, the gap between germline ends came to 14 bases. Germline values: CDR1 MNHEY, CDR2 SMNVEV (reference sequence). The CDR3 has 14 amino acids. CDR3: CASSFGSQGDEQYV. In nucleotides, the CDR3 is TGTGCCAGCAGTTTCGGGAGCCAGGGGGACGAGCAGTACGTC.

CDR3 DNA: TGTGCCACCAGTGACCAAATGGGACAGCTCCCGACCACTGACTACACAGATACGCAGTATTTT. Translated: CATSDQMGQLPTTDYTDTQYF. The chain employs TRBV24-1 and TRBJ2-3; 7 nucleotides agree with TRBD1. The length of the CDR3 is 21 residues. V lost 4 bases to trimming and J lost 2 bases; unmatched junction nucleotides: 23. Looked up from germline, CDR1 is KGHDR and CDR2 is SFDVKD.

In DNA form, the CDR3 reads TGTGCCAGCAGTTATGGGGTGGGGAACACTGAAGCTTTCTTT. Amino acid sequence: CASSYGVGNTEAFF. The V call is TRBV6-2 or TRBV6-3, the J call TRBJ1-1; D unresolved. The V end lost 3 bases, the J end lost 1 base, and 9 bases lay between the germline ends. Per the germline V gene, CDR1 is MNHEY and CDR2 is SVGEGT. The CDR3 sequence is 14 residues long.

CDR3 loop: CASSPRRQRLAANNEQFF. The CDR3, as DNA: TGTGCCAGCTCACCGCGTCGACAGAGACTAGCGGCCAACAATGAGCAGTTCTTC. V is TRBV18 and J is TRBJ2-1; 9 bases agree with TRBD2. Germline V gene sequence: CDR1 KGHSH, CDR2 LQKENI. The V segment lost 3 bases and the J segment 5 bases; nucleotides outside the gene matches: 14. The length of the CDR3 is 18 residues.

CDR3 sequence: CASSRPTGKDGYTF. The CDR3 DNA reads as TGTGCCAGCAGCCGCCCCACAGGGAAGGATGGCTACACCTTC. The chain is built from TRBV6-5 and TRBJ1-2; D perhaps matches TRBD1 (6 bases). The CDR3 totals 14 residues. CDR1 is MNHEY and CDR2 is SVGAGI in the germline V gene. Trimming took off 6 bases at V and 6 bases at J, with 17 bases between the two ends.

The V gene is TRBV14, the J gene TRBJ2-5, with TRBD1 matching 12 bases. CDR3 length: 17 residues. Germline CDR1 and CDR2: SGHDN and FVKESK. The V segment lost 4 bases and the J segment 5 bases; nucleotides outside the gene matches: 11. CDR3 loop: CASSRRGGQGARETQYF. CDR3 DNA: TGTGCCAGCAGCCGACGCGGGGGACAGGGGGCCAGGGAGACCCAGTACTTC.

V is TRBV30 and J is TRBJ2-2; D ambiguous. From germline, CDR1 is GTSNPN and CDR2 SVGIG (reference sequence). V was trimmed by 1 base and J by 2 bases, leaving 5 bases between them. The CDR3 runs to 13 residues. Here the CDR3 reads CAWSGRNTGELFF. The CDR3 coding sequence is TGTGCCTGGAGTGGGAGAAACACCGGGGAGCTGTTTTTT.

The rearrangement links TRBV4-1 to TRBJ1-2; 8 bases match TRBD1. After removal of 2 bases from V and 4 bases from J, the junction contained 9 bases not matched to a gene. Germline V gene sequence: CDR1 MGHRA, CDR2 YSYEKL. The CDR3 loop spans 16 amino acids. The CDR3 spells CASSQNRQGAAYGYTF. In DNA form, the CDR3 reads TGCGCCAGCAGCCAAAATCGGCAGGGGGCGGCCTATGGCTACACCTTC.

The chain uses TRBV12-3 or TRBV12-4 and TRBJ2-3; D is perhaps TRBD2 (6 bases). V was trimmed by 3 bases and J by 14 bases, leaving 15 bases between them. The CDR3 covers 12 residues. Written as DNA, the CDR3 is TGTGCCAGCAGTTTGTCGGAGGGCCGGAGGTATTTT. Encoded protein: CASSLSEGRRYF.

V gene TRBV7-6 combines with J gene TRBJ2-5, with TRBD1 matching 9 bases. With 5 bases clipped from V and 3 bases from J, the junction kept 4 bases outside the gene matches. Germline V CDR1 and CDR2: SGHVS, FNYEAQ. This CDR3 is 14 amino acids long. The CDR3 reads CASSRGTGKETQYF. The CDR3 DNA reads as TGTGCCAGCAGCCGAGGGACAGGGAAAGAGACCCAGTACTTC.

V gene TRBV4-1 combines with J gene TRBJ1-2, with 8 bases aligning to TRBD1. V was pared by 2 bases and J by 5 bases, with 10 bases of the junction left unmatched. The germline CDR1 and CDR2 sequences are MGHRA and YSYEKL. The CDR3 consists of 16 residues. The DNA for the CDR3 is TGCGCCAGCAGCCAACCCAGGACAGGGATTGGGTATGGCTACACCTTC. It translates to CASSQPRTGIGYGYTF.

The rearrangement joins TRBV19 to TRBJ1-1; 7 bases are a match to TRBD1. Germline V gene sequence: CDR1 LNHDA, CDR2 SQIVND (reference sequence). With V trimmed by 7 bases and J by 11 bases, 13 bases remained unmatched. The CDR3 is 13 residues long. CDR3 coding DNA: TGTGCCAGTATCAGCAGGGGGGGTGTGGTGGCTTTCTTT. Translated, it gives CASISRGGVVAFF.

The chain joins TRBV3-1 (or the pseudogene TRBV3-2) to TRBJ2-6; 10 nucleotides match TRBD1. There are 18 residues in the CDR3. The J segment lost 1 base and the V segment lost 1 base, leaving 4 bases of the junction unmatched. Per germline, CDR1 LGHDT and CDR2 YNNKEL (reference sequence). CDR3: CASSQVWTGGSGANVLTF. The CDR3 coding sequence is TGTGCCAGCAGCCAAGTCTGGACAGGGGGGTCTGGGGCCAACGTCCTGACTTTC.

This clone has a single count. V gene TRBV7-9 combines with J gene TRBJ2-3; unclear D gene. Trimming removed 5 bases at V and 4 bases at J, with 7 bases between. Germline CDR1 is SEHNR and CDR2 is FQNEAQ (reference sequence). This CDR3 region has 12 residues. The CDR3 DNA follows: TGTGCCAGCAGCGGCGTGCCAGATACGCAGTATTTT. Residues: CASSGVPDTQYF.

This clone was detected only once. The genes are TRBV19 and TRBJ1-1; D perhaps matches TRBD1 (6 bases). Between the trimmed V and J ends, which lost 10 bases and 0 bases, there was a span of 18 bases. Germline CDR1 is LNHDA and CDR2 is SQIVND (reference sequence). This CDR3 region has 15 residues. This chain's CDR3 is CATAPADRVNTEAFF. The CDR3 DNA is TGTGCCACCGCTCCGGCGGACAGAGTGAACACTGAAGCTTTCTTT.